These 27 T cell receptor beta chains came from one sample sequenced in a study of blood T cell repertoires in COVID-19. Measured with immunoSEQ multiplex PCR; TCRdb has only the in-frame clones, and not every one. The table has fewer than 250,000 clones, around 85% seen once. The sample was PBMCs or T cells enriched from blood (not recorded which). The receptors shown here come from a woman in her 40s with acute COVID-19.

The genes are TRBV28 and TRBJ1-6, with D tentatively TRBD1 (5 bases). Germline loops: CDR1 MDHEN, CDR2 SYDVKM. The germline V and J ends were trimmed by 5 bases and 0 bases, with 14 bases remaining between them. CDR3 length equals 17 residues. The CDR3 DNA is TGTGCCAGCAGTGGACGGGACTCGAGCTCCTATAATTCACCCCTCCACTTT. As protein: CASSGRDSSSYNSPLHF.

With regard to this clone: A junction end diverges from the germline sequence, so it may reflect a read error. This chain joins TRBV2 and TRBJ1-1, with 7 bases lining up with TRBD1. Germline V gene lookup returns CDR1 SNHLY and CDR2 FYNNEI. This CDR3 is built from 14 residues. The CDR3 loop reads CASSPTGVNTEAFF. CDR3 coding DNA: TGTGCCAGCAGTCCCACAGGGGTGAATACTGAAGCTTTCTTT.

The rearrangement joins TRBV11-3 to TRBJ2-1, with a possible D match to TRBD2 (7 bases). V lost 5 bases and J lost 6, with 17 bases in between. CDR3 length: 15 amino acids. Germline values: CDR1 SGHNT, CDR2 YENEEA. CDR3 sequence reads: CASSAGLGGGNEQFF. CDR3 bases: TGTGCCAGCAGCGCCGGACTAGGGGGGGGCAATGAGCAGTTCTTC.

The gene calls are TRBV6-6 and TRBJ1-5; D is perhaps TRBD1 (6 bases). The CDR3 runs 14 residues. V shed 10 bases and J shed 0 bases, with 13 bases lying between them. Germline V gene data show CDR1 as MNHNY and CDR2 as SVGAGI (reference sequence). CDR3: CATTGQISNQPQHF. DNA of the CDR3: TGTGCCACCACGGGACAAATTAGCAATCAGCCCCAGCATTTT.

The chain combines TRBV11-3 with TRBJ2-2, with D perhaps TRBD2 (6 bases). Trimming left V 5 bases short and J 4 bases short, with 14 bases between. Germline V CDR1 and CDR2: SGHNT, YENEEA. This CDR3 contains 15 residues. CDR3 in amino acids: CASSTTSYGTGELFF. Written as DNA, the CDR3 is TGTGCCAGCAGCACTACTAGCTATGGCACCGGGGAGCTGTTTTTT.

The J gene is TRBJ2-2, the V gene TRBV12-5; 11 bases agree with TRBD2. Germline V gene lookup returns CDR1 LGHNT and CDR2 FRNRAP. This CDR3 is built from 16 residues. With V trimmed by 2 bases and J by 4 bases, 3 bases remained unmatched. The CDR3 protein is CASGLLAGGPTGELFF. The CDR3 region has the DNA TGTGCTAGTGGTTTGTTAGCGGGAGGGCCCACCGGGGAGCTGTTTTTT.

V is TRBV28 and J is TRBJ2-1, with TRBD2 identical over 9 bases. The CDR3 totals 16 residues. V shed 6 bases, J shed 8 bases, and the junction held 14 bases outside the gene matches. Germline-derived CDR1 and CDR2 are MDHEN and SYDVKM. The CDR3 DNA follows: TGTGCCAGCAGGCACCCCGGCGGGAGGGCCGGGCATGAGCAGTTCTTC. It codes for CASRHPGGRAGHEQFF.

V usage is TRBV2 and J usage is TRBJ1-5; TRBD1 aligns across 7 bases. Germline V gene sequence: CDR1 SNHLY, CDR2 FYNNEI. The V gene end was trimmed by 10 bases and the J gene end by 0 bases; junction bases not matched to a gene: 6. The CDR3 spans 14 residues. CDR3 DNA sequence: TGTGCCACCAAACAGGGGATTAGCAATCAGCCCCAGCATTTT. It translates to CATKQGISNQPQHF.

The chain carries TRBV7-2 and TRBJ1-1, with unresolved D. CDR1 SGHTA and CDR2 FQGNSA come from the germline V gene. The CDR3 spans 14 residues. Trimming took off 1 base at V and 7 bases at J, with 13 bases between the two ends. The CDR3, as DNA: TGTGCCAGCAGCTTAGGCTTAGTGATCGGTGAAGCTTTCTTT. Translated, it gives CASSLGLVIGEAFF.

The chain carries TRBV7-9 and TRBJ1-2, with 7 bases lining up with TRBD1. The CDR3 runs 13 residues. V was pared by 1 base and J by 10 bases, with 6 bases of the junction left unmatched. Germline V CDR1 and CDR2: SEHNR, FQNEAQ (reference sequence). The CDR3 here is CASSLGDSLTYTF. For the CDR3, the DNA is TGTGCCAGCAGCTTAGGGGACAGCCTCACCTACACCTTC.

The chain joins TRBV5-4 to TRBJ2-1; possible D gene TRBD2, 6 bases. Between the trimmed V and J ends, which lost 4 bases and 1 base, there was a span of 12 bases. This CDR3 comprises 15 residues. The germline CDR1 and CDR2 sequences are SGHNT and YYREEE (reference sequence). The CDR3 loop is CASSPGGKSYNEQFF. The CDR3 region has the DNA TGTGCCAGCAGCCCCGGAGGGAAATCCTACAATGAGCAGTTCTTC.

The chain recombines TRBV30 with TRBJ2-7, with D perhaps TRBD2 (6 bases). V lost 5 bases, J lost 2 bases, and 10 bases lay in between. The CDR3 sequence is 12 residues long. Per germline, CDR1 GTSNPN and CDR2 SVGIG (reference sequence). The CDR3 DNA sequence: TGTGCCTGGGGGGACTTTACCTACGAGCAGTACTTC. Protein: CAWGDFTYEQYF. Complete variable domain (other parts from reference TRBV30 and TRBJ2-7): SQTIHQWPATLVQPVGSPLSLECTVEGTSNPNLYWYRQAAGRGLQLLFYSVGIGQISSEVPQNLSASRPQDRQFILSSKKLLLSDSGFYLCAWGDFTYEQYFGPGTRLTVT.

This clone was picked up a small number of times. This chain connects TRBV10-1 to TRBJ2-2; 10 nucleotides agree with TRBD1. Trimming removed 6 bases from V and 7 bases from J; junction bases left unmatched: 2. This CDR3 spans 13 amino acids. In germline, CDR1 is WNHNN, CDR2 SYGVQD (reference sequence). CDR3 nucleotides: TGCGCCAGCAGAGGGACAGGGGACGGGGAGCTGTTTTTT. This codes for CASRGTGDGELFF.

The gene calls are TRBV14 and TRBJ2-1; D unresolved. Trimming removed 1 base at V and 12 bases at J, with 7 bases between. The CDR3 runs to 11 residues. CDR1 and CDR2 (germline): SGHDN, FVKESK. CDR3 amino acids: CASSQGSVQFF. CDR3 in DNA: TGTGCCAGCAGCCAAGGGAGTGTGCAGTTCTTC.

A single count supports this clone. The chain has TRBV19 and TRBJ1-5; weak D call: TRBD1 (6 bases). The germline gives CDR1 LNHDA, CDR2 SQIVND (reference sequence). Trimming pared 10 bases from V and 3 bases from J, leaving 10 bases between. This CDR3 spans 12 amino acids. Written as DNA, the CDR3 is TGTGCCAAAAACAGGGTCAATCAGCCCCAGCATTTT. Translation gives CAKNRVNQPQHF.

V usage is TRBV27 and J usage is TRBJ2-7, with D perhaps matching TRBD2 (6 bases). The CDR3 has 15 residues. Germline loops: CDR1 MNHEY, CDR2 SMNVEV (reference sequence). The V end lost 3 bases, the J end lost 2 bases, and 14 bases lay between the germline ends. CDR3 protein: CASSFSGGLAYEQYF. The DNA for the CDR3 is TGTGCCAGCAGTTTTAGCGGAGGACTGGCCTACGAGCAGTACTTC.

The rearrangement uses TRBV5-6 and TRBJ2-5; 7 bases map to TRBD1. Trimming took 3 bases from V and 3 from J; bases not matched to a gene: 5. Germline V gives CDR1 SGHDT, CDR2 YYEEEE. CDR3 length: 14 amino acids. The CDR3 sequence: CASSSIDREETQYF. CDR3 nucleotide sequence: TGTGCCAGCAGCTCCATCGACAGGGAAGAGACCCAGTACTTC. The whole variable domain, filled in from reference TRBV5-6 and TRBJ2-5, reads DAGVTQSPTHLIKTRGQQVTLRCSPKSGHDTVSWYQQALGQGPQFIFQYYEEEERQRGNFPDRFSGHQFPNYSSELNVNALLLGDSALYLCASSSIDREETQYFGPGTRLLVL.

The chain is built from TRBV7-6 and TRBJ2-3; a weak D match, TRBD2 (5 bases). The CDR3 extends over 18 amino acids. The germline CDR1 and CDR2 sequences are SGHVS and FNYEAQ. Trimming left V 5 bases short and J 6 bases short, with 27 bases between. For the CDR3, the DNA is TGTGCCAGCAGCACCAACGCCGCCGTTATCCCTGGCGGGGATACGCAGTATTTT. Encoded protein: CASSTNAAVIPGGDTQYF.

This clone has just one count. J is TRBJ2-2 and V is TRBV3-1 (or the pseudogene TRBV3-2); the match to TRBD2 covers 11 bases. The CDR3 spans 16 residues. V lost 2 bases, J lost 4 bases, and 3 bases stayed unmatched. Germline loops: CDR1 LGHDT, CDR2 YNNKEL (reference sequence). The CDR3 nucleotides read TGTGCCAGCAGCCAAACTAGCGGGAGTGGCACCGGGGAGCTGTTTTTT. Amino acid sequence: CASSQTSGSGTGELFF.

The chain links TRBV6-2 or TRBV6-3 to TRBJ1-6; D perhaps matches TRBD1 (5 bases). CDR3 length equals 14 residues. Germline V gives CDR1 MNHEY, CDR2 SVGEGT. Trimming stripped 5 bases from V and 7 bases from J, with 12 bases between. This CDR3 is CASSRQPPNSPLHF. The DNA for the CDR3 is TGTGCCAGCAGTCGACAGCCTCCGAATTCACCCCTCCACTTT.

V is TRBV28 and J is TRBJ1-5; 9 bases agree with TRBD1. This CDR3 comprises 13 residues. Germline V gene sequence: CDR1 MDHEN, CDR2 SYDVKM. With 8 bases clipped from V and 3 bases from J, the junction kept 2 bases outside the gene matches. In nucleotides, the CDR3 is TGTGCCAGCGGGACAGGGACCAATCAGCCCCAGCATTTT. This encodes CASGTGTNQPQHF.

The CDR3 DNA reads as TGTGCCAGCAGCCAAGCCCTCCTAGCGGGAGTTAGCACAGATACGCAGTATTTT. The encoded protein is CASSQALLAGVSTDTQYF. The genes are TRBV14 and TRBJ2-3, with TRBD2 matching 10 bases. Germline CDR1 is SGHDN and CDR2 is FVKESK. CDR3 length equals 18 residues. Losses at the gene ends were 1 base for V and 0 bases for J; bases not matched to a gene: 7.

The gene calls are TRBV19 and TRBJ1-5, with 8 bases that match TRBD1. Germline V CDR1 and CDR2: LNHDA, SQIVND (reference sequence). The trim removed 6 bases at V and 7 bases at J, leaving 8 bases unmatched. The CDR3 sequence is 14 residues long. The CDR3: CASSGQGAGQPQHF. As DNA, the CDR3 is TGTGCCAGTAGCGGACAGGGAGCAGGGCAGCCCCAGCATTTT.

The chain joins TRBV12-5 to TRBJ1-4; D is perhaps TRBD1 (5 bases). The V gene lost 0 bases and the J gene lost 5 bases, with 13 bases spanning the gap. This CDR3 is 16 amino acids long. Germline CDR1 and CDR2: LGHNT and FRNRAP. In nucleotides, the CDR3 is TGTGCTAGTGGTTTGGTGGGGGGTCAGCGGAATGAAAAACTGTTTTTT. Its translation: CASGLVGGQRNEKLFF.

This chain uses TRBV29-1 with TRBJ2-2; 9 bases are a match to TRBD2. In germline, CDR1 is SQVTM, CDR2 ANQGSEA. CDR3 length: 14 residues. V shed 6 bases and J 2 bases; nucleotides not matched to a gene: 4. This chain's CDR3 is CSVRGGLNTGELFF. In nucleotides, the CDR3 is TGCAGCGTGCGGGGGGGCCTTAACACCGGGGAGCTGTTTTTT.

This chain joins TRBV11-2 and TRBJ2-7; no definite D call. From germline, CDR1 is SGHAT and CDR2 FQNNGV. Trimming took 5 bases from V and 1 from J, leaving 6 bases between them. The CDR3 length is 12 residues. DNA of the CDR3: TGTGCCAGCAGCCCTTTTTCCTACGAGCAGTACTTC. Its protein is CASSPFSYEQYF.

The V gene is TRBV29-1, the J gene TRBJ2-7; TRBD2 aligns across 11 bases. J was trimmed by 3 bases and V by 6 bases; bases with no gene match: 4. This CDR3 has 13 amino acids. Germline V gene sequence: CDR1 SQVTM, CDR2 ANQGSEA. CDR3 sequence reads: CSVRGTSGYEQYF. The CDR3 DNA reads as TGCAGCGTCCGAGGGACTAGCGGCTACGAGCAGTACTTC.